These 14 T cell receptor beta chains came from one sample sequenced in a study of cytomegalovirus exposure and HLA in healthy donors. The PCR used 60 Vbeta and 13 Jbeta primers. The assay was immunoSEQ multiplex PCR, and TCRdb's table has in-frame clones only and misses some. This sample has 100,000 or so clones, with 83% found just once. Sequencing input: PBMCs. The source of these receptors is a man younger than 35 in good health and CMV-seronegative.

The chain recombines TRBV5-1 with TRBJ2-5; TRBD1 agrees at 9 bases. Near its end, the DNA agrees better with TRBJ2-7, so the J call may be wrong. The germline CDR1 and CDR2 sequences are SGHRS and YFSETQ. The CDR3 has 14 residues. CDR3: CASSLGQGVYEQYF. The CDR3 region has the DNA TGCGCCAGCAGCTTGGGACAGGGGGTCTACGAGCAGTACTTC.

This sequence joins TRBV27 and TRBJ2-1, with D unresolved. The germline V gene encodes CDR1 MNHEY and CDR2 SMNVEV (reference sequence). V lost 7 bases and J lost 2, with 15 bases in between. The CDR3 consists of 15 residues. CDR3 protein: CASIPGNNPYNEQFF. CDR3 sequence (DNA): TGTGCCAGCATCCCAGGCAACAACCCCTACAATGAGCAGTTCTTC.

The V call is TRBV5-4, the J call TRBJ2-5, with 9 positions matching TRBD2. CDR1 is SGHNT, CDR2 YYREEE, per germline (reference sequence). The CDR3 has 14 residues. Trimming at V came to 4 bases and at J to 4 bases, leaving 5 bases not matched to a gene. The CDR3 is CASSPGTSPETQYF. The CDR3 DNA reads TGTGCCAGCAGCCCCGGGACTAGCCCAGAGACCCAGTACTTC.

The chain is built from TRBV10-3 and TRBJ1-5; D might be TRBD1 (6 bases). Germline V gene sequence: CDR1 ENHRY, CDR2 SYGVKD. The CDR3 runs 13 residues. Trimming took 6 bases from V and 5 from J, leaving 11 bases between them. The CDR3 region has the DNA TGTGCCATCAGCCCAGGGGCTGATCAGCCCCAGCATTTT. Encoded protein: CAISPGADQPQHF.

This clone was counted only a few times. J is TRBJ2-3 and V is TRBV6-5; TRBD2 is a possible D gene (5 bases). The germline V gene has CDR1 MNHEY and CDR2 SVGAGI. V shed 2 bases and J shed 0 bases, with 9 bases lying between them. The CDR3 contains 15 residues. For the CDR3, the DNA is TGTGCCAGCAGTTACATGCTAGCTAGCACAGATACGCAGTATTTT. Its translation: CASSYMLASTDTQYF.

As for this clone: One end of the junction fails to match germline, which may point to a read error. The chain is built from TRBV7-9 and TRBJ1-1; 8 nucleotides agree with TRBD1. This CDR3 is built from 12 residues. In germline, CDR1 is SEHNR, CDR2 FQNEAQ (reference sequence). CDR3 in amino acids: CSSSPTDRGWVF. The CDR3 bases are TGTTCCAGCAGCCCTACTGACAGGGGATGGGTCTTT.

The CDR3 sequence: CASSLGTGGIHEQYF. Here the CDR3 DNA reads TGCGCCAGCAGCTTGGGGACAGGGGGTATTCACGAGCAGTACTTC. J is TRBJ2-7 and V is TRBV5-1; TRBD1 matches at 10 bases. CDR1 is SGHRS and CDR2 is YFSETQ in the germline V gene. The CDR3 is 15 amino acids. Losses at the gene ends were 0 bases for V and 5 bases for J; bases not matched to a gene: 5.

V gene TRBV6-1 combines with J gene TRBJ2-7, with 10 bases matching TRBD1. V shed 5 bases, J shed 3 bases, and the junction held 7 bases outside the gene matches. The V gene's germline CDR1 is MNHNS and CDR2 SASEGT. The length of the CDR3 is 15 residues. CDR3 region: CASSPNRDRGYEQYF. The CDR3, as DNA: TGTGCCAGCAGTCCCAACCGGGACAGGGGCTACGAGCAGTACTTC.

The CDR3 loop reads CASSPRGYEQYF. The CDR3 nucleotides are TGTGCCAGCAGCCCTCGGGGGTACGAGCAGTACTTC. The chain links TRBV6-1 to TRBJ2-7; D may be TRBD2 (6 bases). V was cut by 6 bases and J by 4 bases, with 10 bases left in between. The CDR3 totals 12 residues. CDR1 and CDR2 from the germline V gene are MNHNS and SASEGT.

The rearrangement uses TRBV11-3 and TRBJ1-3; the D is unclear. The CDR3 is made up of 12 amino acids. CDR1 SGHNT and CDR2 YENEEA come from the germline V gene. The ends were cut back, 5 bases at V and 4 bases at J, with 6 bases in the middle. The CDR3 nucleotides are TGTGCCAGCAGCCCCGGGGGAAACACCATATATTTT. Its protein product is CASSPGGNTIYF.

The chain employs TRBV10-1 and TRBJ2-1, with a weak D call TRBD2 (7 bases). This CDR3 has 17 residues. Germline CDR1 WNHNN, CDR2 SYGVQD (reference sequence). The V gene lost 3 bases and the J gene lost 0 bases, with 15 bases spanning the gap. The chain's CDR3 is CASSERGGVRSYNEQFF. The CDR3 bases are TGCGCCAGCAGTGAAAGAGGGGGGGTCCGCTCCTACAATGAGCAGTTCTTC.

The chain uses TRBV6-5 and TRBJ2-7, with 8 positions matching TRBD2. The trim removed 6 bases at V and 3 bases at J, leaving 1 base unmatched. The CDR3 is 12 residues long. CDR1 is MNHEY, CDR2 SVGAGI, per germline. In nucleotides, the CDR3 is TGTGCCAGCAGAACTAGCGGCTACGAGCAGTACTTC. It encodes CASRTSGYEQYF.

This rearrangement joins TRBV18 to TRBJ2-2; a possible D gene is TRBD2 (6 bases). Per the germline V gene, CDR1 is KGHSH and CDR2 is LQKENI. V shed 1 base and J shed 3 bases, with 15 bases lying between them. The CDR3 is 17 residues long. For the CDR3, the DNA is TGTGCCAGCTCACCACGGAAAGGCAGCGGGCACACCGGGGAGCTGTTTTTT. Amino acid sequence: CASSPRKGSGHTGELFF.

This chain's CDR3 is CASSSTDRGRGETQYF. In nucleotides, the CDR3 is TGTGCCAGCAGCTCTACGGACAGGGGGCGCGGGGAGACCCAGTACTTC. The rearrangement links TRBV7-2 to TRBJ2-5, with 11 bases identical to TRBD1. Losses at the gene ends were 4 bases for V and 5 bases for J; bases not matched to a gene: 9. The CDR3 totals 16 residues. Per the germline V gene, CDR1 is SGHTA and CDR2 is FQGNSA.